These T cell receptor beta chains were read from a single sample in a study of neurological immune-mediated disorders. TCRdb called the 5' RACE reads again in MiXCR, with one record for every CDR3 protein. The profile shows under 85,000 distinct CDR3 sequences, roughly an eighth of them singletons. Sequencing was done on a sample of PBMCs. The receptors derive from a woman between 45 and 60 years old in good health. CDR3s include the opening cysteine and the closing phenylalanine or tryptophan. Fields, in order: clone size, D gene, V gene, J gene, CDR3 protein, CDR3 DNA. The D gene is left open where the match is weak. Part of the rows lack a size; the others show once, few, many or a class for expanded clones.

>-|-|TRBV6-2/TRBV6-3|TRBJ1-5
CASSQLQGRNQPQHF
TGTGCCAGCAGCCAACTCCAGGGGCGCAATCAGCCCCAGCATTTT
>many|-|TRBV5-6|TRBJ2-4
CASSLAPGEDIQYF
TGTGCCAGCAGCTTGGCGCCAGGGGAGGACATTCAGTACTTC
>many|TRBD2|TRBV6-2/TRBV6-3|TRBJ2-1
CASSPLGLAGGNEQFF
TGTGCCAGCAGTCCCTTGGGACTAGCGGGGGGGAATGAGCAGTTCTTC
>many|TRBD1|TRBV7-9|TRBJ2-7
CASSLGTGGEQYF
TGTGCCAGCAGCTTAGGGACAGGGGGCGAGCAGTACTTC
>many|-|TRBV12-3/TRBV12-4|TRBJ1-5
CASSLGTVSQHF
TGTGCCAGCAGTTTAGGGACAGTGTCCCAGCATTTT
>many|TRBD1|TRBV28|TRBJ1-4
CASSSPRTGGGSEKLFF
TGTGCCAGCAGTTCGCCCCGGACAGGCGGCGGGAGTGAAAAACTGTTTTTT
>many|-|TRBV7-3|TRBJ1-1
CASSLRGDTEAFF
TGTGCCAGCAGCTTACGGGGTGACACTGAAGCTTTCTTT
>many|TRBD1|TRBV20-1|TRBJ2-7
CSAIRQGYEQYF
TGCAGTGCTATAAGACAGGGCTACGAGCAGTACTTC
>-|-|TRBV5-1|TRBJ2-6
CASSLPDISGANVLTF
TGTGCCAGCAGCTTGCCCGACATCTCTGGGGCCAACGTCCTGACTTTC
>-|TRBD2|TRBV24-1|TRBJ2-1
CATSDSGLAGGLEQFF
TGTGCCACCAGTGACTCGGGACTAGCGGGGGGGCTTGAGCAGTTCTTC
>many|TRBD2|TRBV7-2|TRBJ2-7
CASSPGGTSGYLYEQYF
TGTGCCAGCAGCCCGGGGGGGACTAGCGGTTATCTCTACGAGCAGTACTTC
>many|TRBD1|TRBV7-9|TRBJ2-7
CASSSFGTGLYEQYF
TGTGCCAGCAGCTCCTTTGGGACAGGGCTCTACGAGCAGTACTTC
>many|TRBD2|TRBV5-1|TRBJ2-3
CASSLGSGAGTDTQYF
TGCGCCAGCAGCTTGGGGAGCGGGGCAGGCACAGATACGCAGTATTTT
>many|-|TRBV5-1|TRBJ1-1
CASSTNGDSNTEAFF
TGCGCCAGCAGCACCAACGGGGACTCGAACACTGAAGCTTTCTTT
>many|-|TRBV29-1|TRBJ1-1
CSVENRENTEAFF
TGCAGCGTTGAAAACAGGGAGAACACTGAAGCTTTCTTT
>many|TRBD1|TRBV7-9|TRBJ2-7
CASSSRTGDYEQYF
TGTGCCAGCAGCTCCCGGACAGGGGACTACGAGCAGTACTTC
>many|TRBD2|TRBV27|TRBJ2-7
CASRVAGVGYEQYF
TGTGCCAGCAGAGTAGCGGGAGTGGGCTACGAGCAGTACTTC
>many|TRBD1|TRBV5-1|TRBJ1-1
CASSLGTGGNTEAFF
TGCGCCAGCAGCCTAGGGACAGGGGGAAACACTGAAGCTTTCTTT
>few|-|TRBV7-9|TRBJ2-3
CASSLASVGRTDTQYF
TGTGCCAGCAGCTTAGCTTCGGTTGGACGCACAGATACGCAGTATTTT
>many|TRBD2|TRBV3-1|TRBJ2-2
CASSPRLAGGSANTGELFF
TGTGCCAGCAGCCCCCGACTAGCGGGGGGCAGTGCGAACACCGGGGAGCTGTTTTTT